These 18 T cell receptor beta chains were all obtained from the same sample, sequenced in a study of response to subunit inactivated influenza vaccine. Each CDR3 protein gets one entry after TCRdb re-called the RT-PCR reads with MiXCR. The table records about 780,000 distinct CDR3 sequences, approximately 17% of them present only once. The sequencing used PBMCs from blood, collected more than 4 days after vaccination. The receptor set was obtained from a man aged 50 to 59 who received an inactivated influenza vaccine.

The J gene is TRBJ2-1, the V gene TRBV6-2 or TRBV6-3; no clear D gene. The CDR3 runs 12 residues. The V and J ends lost 5 bases and 7 bases respectively, with 9 bases between them. Germline CDR1 and CDR2: MNHEY and SVGEGT. Here the CDR3 reads CASSRELNEQFF. As DNA, the CDR3 is TGTGCCAGCAGTAGGGAACTGAATGAGCAGTTCTTC.

In its sample, this clonotype was seen many times. The V call is TRBV12-3 or TRBV12-4, the J call TRBJ2-7; a possible D gene is TRBD2 (6 bases). With 3 bases removed from V and 6 bases from J, the gap between germline ends came to 15 bases. The CDR3 totals 14 residues. This CDR3 reads CASSFRRRVGEQYF. DNA for the CDR3: TGTGCCAGCAGTTTCAGACGGAGGGTTGGCGAGCAGTACTTC.

This clonotype showed up just a few times. J is TRBJ2-1 and V is TRBV6-2 or TRBV6-3; no firm D call. The germline V gene encodes CDR1 MNHEY and CDR2 SVGEGT. This CDR3 contains 17 residues. Trimming left V 7 bases short and J 0 bases short, with 19 bases between. As DNA, the CDR3 is TGTGCCAGCACTGTGTATCGGGTCTTCAGCTCCTACAATGAGCAGTTCTTC. Translation gives CASTVYRVFSSYNEQFF.

This sequence joins TRBV5-1 and TRBJ2-7; D is perhaps TRBD1 (7 bases). CDR1 is SGHRS, CDR2 YFSETQ, per germline. This CDR3 region has 13 residues. V lost 3 bases to trimming and J lost 6 bases, with 13 bases between them. For the CDR3, the DNA is TGCGCCAGCAGCTCGGACAGGAGGGGCGAGCAGTACTTC. Translating gives CASSSDRRGEQYF.

This clonotype was recorded a few times. The rearrangement joins TRBV20-1 to TRBJ2-7, with D perhaps TRBD1 (5 bases). The CDR3 is 13 amino acids. Germline-derived CDR1 and CDR2 are DFQATT and SNEGSKA (reference sequence). Deletions cut 6 bases from V and 1 base from J, with 13 bases between. DNA of the CDR3: TGCAGTGCCAACCCCAGGGTTTCCTACGAGCAGTACTTC. Its protein is CSANPRVSYEQYF.

The chain recombines TRBV29-1 with TRBJ1-2; possibly TRBD1 for D (6 bases). The germline CDR1 and CDR2 sequences are SQVTM and ANQGSEA. V lost 0 bases and J lost 6, with 14 bases in between. The CDR3 covers 14 residues. CDR3 bases: TGCAGCGTTGAAGATTGGATCAGGGGTGATGGCTACACCTTC. Translation: CSVEDWIRGDGYTF.

The chain is built from TRBV4-3 and TRBJ2-7, with 9 bases identical to TRBD2. The CDR3 length is 15 residues. Germline V gene sequence: CDR1 LGHNA, CDR2 YSLEER. V lost 0 bases and J lost 10; bases outside the gene matches: 10. The CDR3 loop is CASSQESSGVTRQYF. The CDR3 nucleotides read TGCGCCAGCAGCCAAGAATCTAGCGGGGTTACGAGACAGTACTTC.

This clonotype came up a few times. The CDR3 region is CASSSRSTQYF. For the CDR3, the DNA is TGTGCCAGCAGCTCTCGGTCCACGCAGTATTTT. The V and J genes are TRBV7-6 and TRBJ2-3; unclear D gene. The V and J ends lost 4 bases and 9 bases respectively, with 8 bases between them. Germline values: CDR1 SGHVS, CDR2 FNYEAQ. There are 11 residues in the CDR3.

V usage is TRBV3-1 and J usage is TRBJ2-2, with D perhaps matching TRBD1 (6 bases). The V end lost 7 bases, the J end lost 4 bases, and 13 bases lay between the germline ends. Germline V gene data show CDR1 as LGHDT and CDR2 as YNNKEL (reference sequence). The CDR3 loop spans 14 amino acids. In nucleotides, the CDR3 is TGTGCCAGCAACAGGCAGGGGAGCACCGGGGAGCTGTTTTTT. This sequence encodes CASNRQGSTGELFF. Supplemented by reference TRBV3-1 and TRBJ2-2, the full variable domain reads DTAVSQTPKYLVTQMGNDKSIKCEQNLGHDTMYWYKQDSKKFLKIMFSYNNKELIINETVPNRFSPKSPDKAHLNLHINSLELGDSAVYFCASNRQGSTGELFFGEGSRLTVL.

The chain combines TRBV20-1 with TRBJ2-5; no definite D call. The CDR3 is made up of 11 amino acids. Trimming removed 2 bases from V and 3 bases from J, with 4 bases in between. Germline CDR1 is DFQATT and CDR2 is SNEGSKA (reference sequence). CDR3 nucleotide sequence: TGCAGTGCTAGACAGAAAGAGACCCAGTACTTC. Translated: CSARQKETQYF.

DNA of the CDR3: TGCGCCAGCAGCGCGGACAGGGCGGTGGAGACCCAGTACTTC. This codes for CASSADRAVETQYF. The chain uses TRBV4-1 and TRBJ2-5; 8 nucleotides agree with TRBD1. V trimming: 5 bases; J trimming: 5 bases; junction bases outside the gene matches: 7. Germline V lookup: CDR1 MGHRA, CDR2 YSYEKL. CDR3 size: 14 residues.

In its sample, this clonotype was seen many times. This rearrangement joins TRBV20-1 to TRBJ1-4; tentative D call: TRBD1 (6 bases). This CDR3 contains 13 residues. V lost 0 bases, J lost 10 bases, and 12 bases lay in between. Germline CDR1 and CDR2: DFQATT and SNEGSKA (reference sequence). The CDR3 reads CSARDNRDAKLFF. CDR3 nucleotides: TGCAGTGCTAGAGATAACAGGGACGCAAAACTGTTTTTT.

V is TRBV29-1 and J is TRBJ2-3; 10 bases agree with TRBD2. Germline V lookup: CDR1 SQVTM, CDR2 ANQGSEA. This CDR3 spans 12 amino acids. V shed 5 bases, J shed 6 bases, and the junction held 2 bases outside the gene matches. Written as DNA, the CDR3 is TGCAGCGTTAATAGCGGGGGGGATACGCAGTATTTT. This sequence encodes CSVNSGGDTQYF.

This clonotype was detected a few times. The chain recombines TRBV15 with TRBJ2-1; possibly TRBD2 for D (5 bases). CDR3 length equals 12 residues. V was trimmed by 3 bases and J by 7 bases, leaving 7 bases between them. Germline loops: CDR1 LNHNV, CDR2 YYDKDF (reference sequence). CDR3 nucleotides: TGTGCCACCAGCAGTACGGGGAATGAGCAGTTCTTC. This gives the protein CATSSTGNEQFF. Together with reference TRBV15 and TRBJ2-1, the CDR3 gives the full variable domain: DAMVIQNPRYQVTQFGKPVTLSCSQTLNHNVMYWYQQKSSQAPKLLFHYYDKDFNNEADTPDNFQSRRPNTSFCFLDIRSPGLGDTAMYLCATSSTGNEQFFGPGTRLTVL.

The CDR3: CASSFLQDLGAGELFF. In nucleotides, the CDR3 is TGTGCCAGCAGTTTTCTTCAGGACCTTGGGGCCGGGGAGCTGTTTTTT. This sequence joins TRBV27 and TRBJ2-2; no definite D call. The CDR3 is 16 residues long. V lost 3 bases and J lost 6, with 17 bases in between. CDR1 and CDR2 (germline): MNHEY, SMNVEV (reference sequence).

The chain uses TRBV18 and TRBJ2-1; unclear D gene. V lost 0 bases, J lost 10 bases, and 13 bases lay in between. The CDR3 spans 14 residues. Germline lookup yields CDR1 KGHSH and CDR2 LQKENI. The CDR3 sequence: CASSPPVNALEQFF. DNA of the CDR3: TGTGCCAGCTCACCACCTGTTAACGCACTAGAGCAGTTCTTC.

This clonotype has a handful of counts. The chain uses TRBV7-2 and TRBJ2-7; D remains unclear. The CDR3 extends over 16 amino acids. Germline values: CDR1 SGHTA, CDR2 FQGNSA. With 0 bases removed from V and 0 bases from J, the gap between germline ends came to 12 bases. The CDR3 sequence: CASSLATRVSSYEQYF. For the CDR3, the DNA is TGTGCCAGCAGCTTAGCGACACGGGTAAGCTCCTACGAGCAGTACTTC. Full variable domain (remainder filled in from reference TRBV7-2 and TRBJ2-7): GAGVSQSPSNKVTEKGKDVELRCDPISGHTALYWYRQSLGQGLEFLIYFQGNSAPDKSGLPSDRFSAERTGGSVSTLTIQRTQQEDSAVYLCASSLATRVSSYEQYFGPGTRLTVT.

The chain employs TRBV6-5 and TRBJ2-1, with 12 bases fitting TRBD2. Germline V gives CDR1 MNHEY, CDR2 SVGAGI. The CDR3 spans 16 residues. V lost 4 bases and J lost 4; bases outside the gene matches: 5. DNA for the CDR3: TGTGCCAGCAGTTCTACTAGCGGGGGGAGGTACAATGAGCAGTTCTTC. Its protein product is CASSSTSGGRYNEQFF.